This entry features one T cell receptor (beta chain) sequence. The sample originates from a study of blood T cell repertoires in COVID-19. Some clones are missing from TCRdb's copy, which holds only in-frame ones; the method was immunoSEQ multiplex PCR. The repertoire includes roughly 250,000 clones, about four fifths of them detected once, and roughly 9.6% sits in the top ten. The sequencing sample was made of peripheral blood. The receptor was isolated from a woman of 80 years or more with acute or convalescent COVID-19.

CDR3 bases: TGTGCCAGCAGTAGCAGGGTCGGAAACACCATATATTTT. This codes for CASSSRVGNTIYF. This chain connects TRBV2 to TRBJ1-3; D is possibly TRBD1 (5 bases). There are 13 residues in the CDR3. Germline assignment: CDR1 SNHLY and CDR2 FYNNEI. Deletions cut 5 bases from V and 4 bases from J, with 9 bases between.